In its sample, the clone carrying this T cell receptor beta chain was seen a few times. As yet, its antigen is unknown. These data originate in a study of early T cells in non-severe SARS-CoV-2 infection. Across the study: From unsorted whole blood, bulk RNA was sequenced, and the chains remained unpaired. General study findings and limits: Clonotype matching in VDJdb favored anti-spike CD8 responses and did not capture private and CD4 specificities.

Germline-derived CDR1 and CDR2 are SNHLY and FYNNEI. This CDR3 comprises 13 residues. V lost 5 bases, J lost 3 bases, and 11 bases lay in between. Unique molecular identifiers were added to individual cDNA molecules. TCRdb called the 5' RACE reads again in MiXCR, with one record for every CDR3 protein. The sample includes approximately 64,000 distinct CDR3 sequences, roughly 18% of them seen just once. The sequenced sample was whole blood, obtained at baseline. The receptor comes from an adult who was a healthcare worker with PCR-confirmed SARS-CoV-2 infection or an uninfected control (not recorded which). The chain joins TRBV2 to TRBJ2-7; maybe TRBD1 (5 bases). The CDR3 bases are TGTGCCAGCAGTCCGGACACTTTCTACGAGCAGTACTTC. It specifies CASSPDTFYEQYF. The variable domain in full, with the rest retrieved from reference TRBV2 and TRBJ2-7, is EPEVTQTPSHQVTQMGQEVILRCVPISNHLYFYWYRQILGQKVEFLVSFYNNEISEKSEIFDDQFSVERPDGSNFTLKIRSTKLEDSAMYFCASSPDTFYEQYFGPGTRLTVT.